Sequencing of this T cell receptor (beta chain) was carried out in a study of regulatory T cells in long-lasting Graves disease. Broader study findings: Those with persistent disease had in common more public clonotypes (approximately 2,500) than new patients (approximately 1,000).

CDR1 is MNHEY and CDR2 is SMNVEV in the germline V gene (reference sequence). Trimming took 4 bases from V and 5 from J, leaving 11 bases between them. This CDR3 comprises 13 residues. Library construction for TCR beta used iRepertoire HTBI primers and Arm-PCR of CDR3 regions. A single record per CDR3 protein comes from TCRdb applying MiXCR to the multiplex PCR reads. Here the sample spans roughly 610,000 distinct CDR3 sequences, roughly 15% being singletons. Notes on this clonotype: Its target is unknown.

Time point described: newly diagnosed GD, antithyroid drugs for less than 3 months. RNA isolated from PBMCs was used to make the TCR library. These data are also associated with another study on T cells in Graves' hyperthyroidism and ophthalmopathy. This second report adds: No ophthalmopathy progression within 18 months constituted stable Graves' hyperthyroidism.

The sequences come from peripheral blood mononuclear cells (PBMCs), collected at new diagnosis, from a patient treated with antithyroid drugs. V is TRBV27 and J is TRBJ2-5, with a tentative D call TRBD2 (5 bases). This clonotype was obtained from a woman in her thirties with Graves disease. Here the CDR3 DNA reads TGTGCCAGCAGTTGGGGAGTTTGGGAGACCCAGTACTTC. Its protein product is CASSWGVWETQYF.